This T cell receptor (beta chain) was found in a study of cytomegalovirus exposure and HLA in healthy donors. Turning to this clone: Its antigen is unidentified.

13 Jbeta primers and 60 Vbeta primers were used for the PCR. Assay used: immunoSEQ multiplex PCR; TCRdb lists only in-frame clones, some missing. The sample shows 200,000 to 300,000 clones, almost 85% of them seen only once. General study results and limits: TCR association rates varied by HLA locus in a later analysis, with DRB1 highest and HLA-C lowest. Other equally common chains were less clonally expanded than HLA-associated TCR beta chains, a later analysis showed. There were over 150 TCR beta chains listed as cytomegalovirus-associated.

Germline loops: CDR1 ENHRY, CDR2 SYGVKD. The junction had 6 bases not matched to a gene; V was cut back by 0 bases and J by 7 bases. The CDR3 spans 14 residues. This clonotype was obtained from a woman aged 40 to 49 in good health and CMV-seropositive. The sequencing input was PBMCs. V is TRBV10-3 and J is TRBJ2-7; TRBD1 matches at 7 bases. The chain's CDR3 is CAISESEGAGEQYF. Written as DNA, the CDR3 is TGTGCCATCAGTGAGTCCGAGGGGGCGGGTGAGCAGTACTTC.